The 7 T cell receptor beta chains presented below share a single source sample, sequenced in a study of cytomegalovirus exposure and HLA in healthy donors. Profiling relied on immunoSEQ multiplex PCR, and the TCRdb table lists in-frame clones only, not all of them. The sample contains approximately 65,000 clones, 94% of which appear only once. The sequenced sample was PBMCs. These receptors all stem from a woman aged 18-29 years in good health and CMV-seronegative.

The V gene is TRBV10-3, the J gene TRBJ2-7; maybe TRBD2 (5 bases). V was cut by 8 bases and J by 6 bases, with 26 bases left in between. Germline V gives CDR1 ENHRY, CDR2 SYGVKD. This CDR3 is 16 amino acids long. This CDR3 is CAIRSGDDGKLREQYF. CDR3 nucleotides: TGTGCCATCCGCAGCGGAGATGACGGCAAATTACGCGAGCAGTACTTC.

The rearrangement joins TRBV18 to TRBJ1-2; tentatively, D is TRBD1 (6 bases). The germline V gene encodes CDR1 KGHSH and CDR2 LQKENI. This CDR3 comprises 16 residues. Trimming left V 4 bases short and J 0 bases short, with 15 bases between. CDR3 coding DNA: TGTGCCAGCTCACGAACCGGGACAAACGCTAACTATGGCTACACCTTC. It translates to CASSRTGTNANYGYTF.

The chain has TRBV28 and TRBJ1-5; the D gene is possibly TRBD1 (5 bases). This CDR3 comprises 12 residues. CDR1 and CDR2 from the germline V gene are MDHEN and SYDVKM. Trimming pared 4 bases from V and 6 bases from J, leaving 7 bases between. The CDR3 is CASSSGLQPQHF. The CDR3 bases are TGTGCCAGCAGTTCGGGACTTCAGCCCCAGCATTTT. Variable domain in full (rest from reference TRBV28 and TRBJ1-5): DVKVTQSSRYLVKRTGEKVFLECVQDMDHENMFWYRQDPGLGLRLIYFSYDVKMKEKGDIPEGYSVSREKKERFSLILESASTNQTSMYLCASSSGLQPQHFGDGTRLSIL.

The chain recombines TRBV7-9 with TRBJ1-1; perhaps TRBD1 as D (5 bases). V was clipped by 1 base and J by 10 bases, with 10 bases between them. There are 12 residues in the CDR3. Germline values: CDR1 SEHNR, CDR2 FQNEAQ (reference sequence). CDR3 amino acids: CASSLGGGGAFF. In DNA form, the CDR3 reads TGTGCCAGCAGCTTAGGGGGGGGAGGAGCTTTCTTT.

In nucleotides, the CDR3 is TGTGCCAGCAGTCCCTCCCCGGGGGACAGGGGGCGTTCACCCCTCCACTTT. It is translated as CASSPSPGDRGRSPLHF. This sequence joins TRBV27 and TRBJ1-6; 12 nucleotides align to TRBD1. CDR1 and CDR2 from the germline V gene are MNHEY and SMNVEV (reference sequence). CDR3 length: 17 amino acids. Trimming took 5 bases from V and 9 from J; bases not matched to a gene: 11.

This clone was recorded once. The V gene is TRBV18, the J gene TRBJ2-1; TRBD1 agrees at 7 bases. Germline CDR1 and CDR2: KGHSH and LQKENI. V shed 3 bases, J shed 8 bases, and the junction held 10 bases outside the gene matches. This CDR3 spans 15 amino acids. The CDR3 region is CASSPPRQGPDEQFF. The CDR3 region has the DNA TGTGCCAGCTCACCCCCGAGACAGGGCCCAGATGAGCAGTTCTTC.

In its sample, this clone was seen a few times. The chain employs TRBV18 and TRBJ2-1; D possibly corresponds to TRBD2 (5 bases). The CDR3 contains 14 residues. Germline CDR1 and CDR2: KGHSH and LQKENI. Trimming left V 7 bases short and J 4 bases short, with 14 bases between. CDR3 region: CASWKDSGYNEQFF. CDR3 in DNA: TGTGCCAGCTGGAAGGATTCGGGATACAATGAGCAGTTCTTC.